This T cell receptor beta chain was retrieved from a study of beta chain features in type 1 diabetes. General study points: TCRB CDR3s were moderately but significantly shorter in Type 1 diabetes patients in all four CD4+ subsets.

This clone was found a few times. The antigen remains undetermined. J was trimmed by 3 bases and V by 6 bases; bases with no gene match: 10. The germline gives CDR1 MNHEY, CDR2 SVGAGI. This CDR3 is built from 15 residues. cDNA synthesis used the whole RNA isolate, giving expressed TCRB sequences. Here immunoSEQ multiplex PCR was the method, and the copy in TCRdb shows in-frame clones only, minus some. This sample carries under 55,000 clones, less than 55% of them seen once, and the ten largest clones take roughly 1.5%. CD45RO/CCR7/CD25/CD127/CD95/CD27 separated CD4+ naive, central memory, regulatory and stem cell-like memory cells by sorting.

Sequenced input: Tregs from blood. The chain is built from TRBV6-5 and TRBJ1-1; 7 nucleotides match TRBD1. This clonotype originated in a man younger than 45 with type 1 diabetes. The CDR3 bases are TGTGCCAGCAGGGTTGAGGGGGCTGCGTACACTGAAGCTTTCTTT. Residues: CASRVEGAAYTEAFF.